The next 8 T cell receptor beta chains were all read from a single sample in a study of blood T cell repertoires in COVID-19 (TCRdb year 2020). Library preparation employed the immunoSEQ multiplex PCR assay. The table comes from immuneACCESS by way of TCRdb, which keeps in-frame sequences with V and J called. Part of the clones is missing from these tables; in studies checked, under half for an unresolved V gene and the rest for unknown reasons. The sample data list about 400,000 clones, and approximately 86% of these were observed just once. In total, the top ten clones hold around 7.4% of the sample. What was sequenced was peripheral blood. These receptors all stem from a woman aged 55-69 years with COVID-19, enrolled during active disease.

This chain links TRBV11-2 with TRBJ1-2, with D tentatively TRBD1 (5 bases). The length of the CDR3 is 15 residues. The ends were cut back, 1 base at V and 2 bases at J, with 11 bases in the middle. The germline gives CDR1 SGHAT, CDR2 FQNNGV. The CDR3 DNA is TGTGCCAGCAGCTTAGGTGCAGGGCGGAACTATGGCTACACCTTC. Its translation is CASSLGAGRNYGYTF. Complete variable domain (other parts from reference TRBV11-2 and TRBJ1-2): EAGVAQSPRYKIIEKRQSVAFWCNPISGHATLYWYQQILGQGPKLLIQFQNNGVVDDSQLPKDRFSAERLKGVDSTLKIQPAKLEDSAVYLCASSLGAGRNYGYTFGSGTRLTVV.

The gene calls are TRBV6-5 and TRBJ1-6; D remains ambiguous. The V and J ends lost 6 bases and 8 bases respectively, with 17 bases between them. The CDR3 extends over 15 amino acids. Germline V gene sequence: CDR1 MNHEY, CDR2 SVGAGI. The CDR3 DNA is TGTGCCAGCAGCGGGGAATACGGAACGCATTCACCCCTCCACTTT. Translated, it gives CASSGEYGTHSPLHF.

In its sample, this clone was seen a few times. Mismatch with germline at one junction end may stem from a read error. The CDR3 DNA follows: TGCGCCAGCAGCTTGGCCGGGACAGGAGACGAGCAATACTTC. Its translation: CASSLAGTGDEQYF. The J gene is TRBJ2-7, the V gene TRBV5-1; TRBD1 matches 8 bases. Per the germline V gene, CDR1 is SGHRS and CDR2 is YFSETQ. CDR3 length: 14 amino acids. Complete variable domain (other parts from reference TRBV5-1 and TRBJ2-7): KAGVTQTPRYLIKTRGQQVTLSCSPISGHRSVSWYQQTPGQGLQFLFEYFSETQRNKGNFPGRFSGRQFSNSRSEMNVSTLELGDSALYLCASSLAGTGDEQYFGPGTRLTVT.

This sequence joins TRBV2 and TRBJ1-2; possible D gene TRBD1, 6 bases. CDR3 length equals 13 residues. From germline, CDR1 is SNHLY and CDR2 FYNNEI. Trimming shortened V by 10 bases and J by 7 bases, and 19 bases separated the two germline ends. Written as DNA, the CDR3 is TGTGCCATCTTAGGGGGGGGCATAACTGGCTACACCTTC. Its translation is CAILGGGITGYTF. Combining the CDR3 with reference TRBV2 and TRBJ1-2 gives the whole variable domain EPEVTQTPSHQVTQMGQEVILRCVPISNHLYFYWYRQILGQKVEFLVSFYNNEISEKSEIFDDQFSVERPDGSNFTLKIRSTKLEDSAMYFCAILGGGITGYTFGSGTRLTVV.

Of note for this clone: Other DNA sequences in the same sample also yield this CDR3. The genes are TRBV9 and TRBJ1-5; tentative D call: TRBD1 (6 bases). The CDR3 length is 15 residues. Germline values: CDR1 SGDLS, CDR2 YYNGEE. Trimming took off 2 bases at V and 0 bases at J, with 9 bases between the two ends. CDR3: CASSVTGNSNQPQHF. CDR3 sequence (DNA): TGTGCCAGCAGCGTGACAGGTAATAGCAATCAGCCCCAGCATTTT.

This sequence joins TRBV6-5 and TRBJ1-2; D remains unclear. The CDR3 is 13 residues long. Germline V lookup: CDR1 MNHEY, CDR2 SVGAGI. Deletions cut 4 bases from V and 1 base from J, with 7 bases between. CDR3 region: CASSSEVNYGYTF. The CDR3 coding sequence is TGTGCCAGCAGTTCAGAGGTTAACTATGGCTACACCTTC.

The V gene is TRBV5-4, the J gene TRBJ2-3, with D uncertain. The CDR3 is made up of 16 amino acids. The germline V gene has CDR1 SGHNT and CDR2 YYREEE (reference sequence). V was clipped by 4 bases and J by 1 base, with 16 bases between them. Here the CDR3 DNA reads TGTGCCAGCAGCATAAAACAAACATTGGGCACAGATACGCAGTATTTT. This sequence encodes CASSIKQTLGTDTQYF.

V usage is TRBV9 and J usage is TRBJ1-2, with D tentatively TRBD1 (5 bases). Between the trimmed V and J ends, which lost 0 bases and 5 bases, there was a span of 11 bases. This CDR3 is built from 14 residues. Germline assignment: CDR1 SGDLS and CDR2 YYNGEE. The CDR3 nucleotides read TGTGCCAGCAGCGTAGGGGCAGGGCGTTATGGCTACACCTTC. Translating gives CASSVGAGRYGYTF.